This T cell receptor (beta chain) was recorded in a study of PD-L1 blockade in urothelial cancer. On the study more broadly: Treatment start was followed by blood analysis at 3 weeks (second dose) and again at 6 weeks.

Trimming cost V 4 bases and J 7 bases; bases outside gene matches: 10. Germline V lookup: CDR1 SGHNT, CDR2 YYREEE (reference sequence). CDR3 length equals 15 residues. Sequencing used immunoSEQ multiplex PCR; TCRdb keeps in-frame clones, though not all of them. The table lists approximately 79,000 clones, around 93% of them singletons. Time point given: peripheral blood 6 weeks after treatment start. The rearrangement uses TRBV5-4 and TRBJ2-3; 9 bases match TRBD1. The source is a woman older than 75 with urothelial cancer. The source was PBMCs, collected around atezolizumab (anti-PD-L1) treatment. The CDR3 loop reads CASSPRTGDRNTQYF. DNA of the CDR3: TGTGCCAGCAGCCCGAGGACAGGGGATAGGAATACGCAGTATTTT.